The sequence of this TCR beta chain was determined in a study of blood T cells in healthy people across ages. A second PCR, run for roughly 6 to 11 cycles, used a sample-barcoded 5' primer plus a J-beta primer mix. A template-switch adaptor containing 12 random nucleotides labeled each cDNA molecule. MiXCR, run by TCRdb on the 5' RACE reads, gives a single entry per CDR3 protein. This table holds more than 1 million distinct CDR3 sequences, less than 50% found once. The CDR3 is 16 residues long. The germline V gene has CDR1 DFQATT and CDR2 SNEGSKA (reference sequence). V was pared by 6 bases and J by 0 bases, with 15 bases between.

The rearrangement links TRBV20-1 to TRBJ1-6; a possible D gene is TRBD1 (6 bases). The TCR originated in a woman aged 60 to 75 in good health. Specimen: blood. CDR3 loop: CSAPGGASSYNSPLHF. The DNA for the CDR3 is TGCAGTGCCCCGGGGGGGGCCAGCTCCTATAATTCACCCCTCCACTTT.